A selection of T cell receptor beta chains follows, all from one sample in a study of blood T cell repertoires in COVID-19. Clones were read by immunoSEQ multiplex PCR, and TCRdb kept only the in-frame ones, dropping some. The table records about 200,000 clones, 75% to 85% of them present only once. The specimen sequenced was peripheral blood. The receptor set was obtained from a human donor in a cohort sampled during active COVID-19. CDR3s include the opening cysteine and the closing phenylalanine or tryptophan. Each record gives: J gene, clone size, V gene, D gene, CDR3 protein, CDR3 DNA. The D gene is left open where the match is weak. Rows give clone size only sometimes, using once, few, many, or a class for an expanded clone.

J gene: TRBJ2-6
clone size: few
V gene: TRBV11-2
D gene: .
CDR3 protein: CASQGANVLTF
CDR3 DNA: TGTGCCAGCCAGGGGGCCAACGTCCTGACTTTC

J gene: TRBJ2-7
clone size: .
V gene: TRBV6-5
D gene: .
CDR3 protein: CASSYGGNSYEQYF
CDR3 DNA: TGTGCCAGCAGTTACGGCGGGAACTCCTACGAGCAGTACTTC

J gene: TRBJ1-5
clone size: .
V gene: TRBV6-5
D gene: TRBD1
CDR3 protein: CASSSRQGGDNQPQHF
CDR3 DNA: TGTGCCAGCAGTTCGCGACAGGGCGGTGACAATCAGCCCCAGCATTTT

J gene: TRBJ2-2
clone size: .
V gene: TRBV10-1
D gene: TRBD1
CDR3 protein: CASRGTGETGELFF
CDR3 DNA: TGCGCCAGCAGGGGGACAGGGGAAACCGGGGAGCTGTTTTTT

J gene: TRBJ1-1
clone size: .
V gene: TRBV18
D gene: .
CDR3 protein: CASSPTGGGTEAFF
CDR3 DNA: TGTGCCAGCTCACCAACTGGCGGGGGCACTGAAGCTTTCTTT

J gene: TRBJ2-7
clone size: .
V gene: TRBV7-9
D gene: .
CDR3 protein: CASKPTGSSYEQYF
CDR3 DNA: TGTGCCAGCAAGCCTACGGGGTCCTCCTACGAGCAGTACTTC

J gene: TRBJ2-1
clone size: .
V gene: TRBV14
D gene: .
CDR3 protein: CASSSGTGLSYNEQFF
CDR3 DNA: TGTGCCAGCAGCTCGGGGACTGGACTCTCCTACAATGAGCAGTTCTTC

J gene: TRBJ1-3
clone size: .
V gene: TRBV10-2
D gene: TRBD1
CDR3 protein: CASRDRGPGNTIYF
CDR3 DNA: TGCGCCAGCCGAGACAGGGGGCCCGGAAACACCATATATTTT

J gene: TRBJ2-2
clone size: few
V gene: TRBV28
D gene: TRBD1
CDR3 protein: CASSFPRGHAGELFF
CDR3 DNA: TGTGCCAGCAGTTTTCCCAGGGGGCATGCCGGGGAGCTGTTTTTT

J gene: TRBJ1-5
clone size: few
V gene: TRBV5-1
D gene: .
CDR3 protein: CASSSDGLSNQPQHF
CDR3 DNA: TGCGCCAGCAGCTCGGACGGACTTAGCAATCAGCCCCAGCATTTT

J gene: TRBJ1-1
clone size: .
V gene: TRBV7-8
D gene: .
CDR3 protein: CASSLATGWGNTEAFF
CDR3 DNA: TGTGCCAGCAGCTTAGCGACAGGTTGGGGGAACACTGAAGCTTTCTTT

J gene: TRBJ2-7
clone size: .
V gene: TRBV7-2
D gene: TRBD2
CDR3 protein: CASSIASGRGNNEQYF
CDR3 DNA: TGTGCCAGCAGCATAGCTAGCGGGAGGGGAAATAACGAGCAGTACTTC

J gene: TRBJ2-3
clone size: .
V gene: TRBV7-2
D gene: .
CDR3 protein: CASSKQLAVSTDTQYF
CDR3 DNA: TGTGCCAGCAGCAAGCAACTAGCAGTTAGCACAGATACGCAGTATTTT

J gene: TRBJ2-2
clone size: .
V gene: TRBV30
D gene: TRBD1
CDR3 protein: CAWSVATGVTGELFF
CDR3 DNA: TGTGCCTGGAGTGTCGCGACAGGGGTCACCGGGGAGCTGTTTTTT

J gene: TRBJ1-5
clone size: .
V gene: TRBV24-1
D gene: .
CDR3 protein: CATSQGRAQPQHF
CDR3 DNA: TGTGCCACCAGTCAAGGCAGGGCGCAGCCCCAGCATTTT

J gene: TRBJ2-6
clone size: .
V gene: TRBV4-2
D gene: .
CDR3 protein: CASRPTGANVLTF
CDR3 DNA: TGTGCCAGCAGACCGACAGGGGCCAACGTCCTGACTTTC

J gene: TRBJ2-7
clone size: .
V gene: TRBV27
D gene: TRBD1
CDR3 protein: CASSLSVRGTYEQYF
CDR3 DNA: TGTGCCAGCAGTTTATCCGTCAGGGGGACGTACGAGCAGTACTTC

J gene: TRBJ2-1
clone size: .
V gene: TRBV3-1/TRBV3-2
D gene: TRBD2
CDR3 protein: CASRAPAGGAGNEQFF
CDR3 DNA: TGTGCCAGCAGGGCCCCAGCGGGAGGTGCTGGGAATGAGCAGTTCTTC

J gene: TRBJ2-7
clone size: .
V gene: TRBV30
D gene: TRBD2
CDR3 protein: CAWSALAGGPYEQYF
CDR3 DNA: TGTGCCTGGAGTGCCCTAGCGGGAGGCCCCTACGAGCAGTACTTC

J gene: TRBJ2-2
clone size: .
V gene: TRBV18
D gene: TRBD1
CDR3 protein: CASSPFDRVVAGELFF
CDR3 DNA: TGTGCCAGCTCACCGTTCGACAGGGTTGTTGCCGGGGAGCTGTTTTTT

J gene: TRBJ2-2
clone size: .
V gene: TRBV5-1
D gene: TRBD2
CDR3 protein: CASSPGLAGDGTGELFF
CDR3 DNA: TGCGCCAGCAGCCCGGGACTAGCGGGAGACGGCACCGGGGAGCTGTTTTTT

J gene: TRBJ1-1
clone size: .
V gene: TRBV28
D gene: .
CDR3 protein: CASTPGGTANEAFF
CDR3 DNA: TGTGCCAGCACCCCGGGGGGAACAGCCAATGAAGCTTTCTTT

J gene: TRBJ1-4
clone size: .
V gene: TRBV5-1
D gene: .
CDR3 protein: CASSVKDSPTEKLFF
CDR3 DNA: TGCGCCAGCAGCGTAAAGGACTCTCCGACTGAAAAACTGTTTTTT

J gene: TRBJ2-5
clone size: .
V gene: TRBV5-1
D gene: .
CDR3 protein: CASSPGGGRAQETQYF
CDR3 DNA: TGCGCCAGCAGCCCTGGGGGGGGCAGAGCCCAAGAGACCCAGTACTTC

J gene: TRBJ1-5
clone size: .
V gene: TRBV28
D gene: TRBD1
CDR3 protein: CASSSSGQGGNQPQHF
CDR3 DNA: TGTGCCAGCAGTTCATCGGGACAGGGTGGCAATCAGCCCCAGCATTTT

J gene: TRBJ2-1
clone size: .
V gene: TRBV30
D gene: .
CDR3 protein: CAWSRGNNEQFF
CDR3 DNA: TGTGCCTGGAGCCGGGGAAACAATGAGCAGTTCTTC

J gene: TRBJ1-4
clone size: .
V gene: TRBV5-1
D gene: .
CDR3 protein: CASSLGRSNEKLFF
CDR3 DNA: TGCGCCAGCAGTTTGGGACGGAGTAATGAAAAACTGTTTTTT

J gene: TRBJ2-7
clone size: .
V gene: TRBV28
D gene: .
CDR3 protein: CASTPHGGFSYEQYF
CDR3 DNA: TGTGCCAGCACCCCACACGGGGGATTCAGCTACGAGCAGTACTTC

J gene: TRBJ1-1
clone size: once
V gene: TRBV7-2
D gene: .
CDR3 protein: CASSLAPGSNTEAFF
CDR3 DNA: TGTGCCAGCAGCCTAGCCCCAGGGTCGAACACTGAAGCTTTCTTT

J gene: TRBJ2-7
clone size: .
V gene: TRBV5-1
D gene: TRBD1
CDR3 protein: CASSLVQGASYEQYF
CDR3 DNA: TGCGCCAGCAGCTTGGTACAGGGGGCTTCCTACGAGCAGTACTTC

J gene: TRBJ2-7
clone size: .
V gene: TRBV7-9
D gene: TRBD2
CDR3 protein: CASSWGLAGAEQYF
CDR3 DNA: TGTGCCAGCAGCTGGGGACTAGCGGGAGCCGAGCAGTACTTC

J gene: TRBJ2-7
clone size: .
V gene: TRBV5-1
D gene: TRBD1
CDR3 protein: CASSLGGQGFFSYEQYF
CDR3 DNA: TGCGCCAGCAGCTTGGGGGGACAGGGGTTCTTCTCCTACGAGCAGTACTTC

J gene: TRBJ2-1
clone size: .
V gene: TRBV2
D gene: TRBD2
CDR3 protein: CASSQNLAGDYNEQFF
CDR3 DNA: TGTGCCAGCAGTCAGAACTTGGCGGGAGACTACAATGAGCAGTTCTTC

J gene: TRBJ2-2
clone size: .
V gene: TRBV2
D gene: .
CDR3 protein: CASSGAHLGGELFF
CDR3 DNA: TGTGCCAGCAGTGGAGCCCACCTAGGCGGGGAGCTGTTTTTT

J gene: TRBJ1-6
clone size: .
V gene: TRBV2
D gene: TRBD1
CDR3 protein: CASSSGTVNSPLHF
CDR3 DNA: TGTGCCAGCTCATCCGGGACAGTCAATTCACCCCTCCACTTT

J gene: TRBJ2-7
clone size: .
V gene: TRBV3-1/TRBV3-2
D gene: TRBD2
CDR3 protein: CASSQGLAGGPWEQYF
CDR3 DNA: TGTGCCAGCAGCCAAGGACTAGCGGGAGGGCCTTGGGAGCAGTACTTC

J gene: TRBJ1-6
clone size: once
V gene: TRBV3-1/TRBV3-2
D gene: TRBD1
CDR3 protein: CASRRDRGSPLHF
CDR3 DNA: TGTGCCAGCAGGCGGGACAGAGGTTCACCCCTCCACTTT

J gene: TRBJ1-1
clone size: .
V gene: TRBV30
D gene: TRBD1
CDR3 protein: CAYQDRVGTEAFF
CDR3 DNA: TGTGCCTATCAGGACAGGGTCGGCACTGAAGCTTTCTTT

J gene: TRBJ1-2
clone size: .
V gene: TRBV2
D gene: TRBD1
CDR3 protein: CASSARVRDRGYGYTF
CDR3 DNA: TGTGCCAGCAGCGCCAGAGTCAGGGACAGGGGATATGGCTACACCTTC

J gene: TRBJ2-3
clone size: .
V gene: TRBV7-2
D gene: TRBD2
CDR3 protein: CASSLLREATDTQYF
CDR3 DNA: TGTGCCAGCAGCTTATTGCGGGAGGCGACAGATACGCAGTATTTT

J gene: TRBJ1-1
clone size: .
V gene: TRBV30
D gene: TRBD1
CDR3 protein: CAWRGQGAGNTEAFF
CDR3 DNA: TGTGCCTGGAGGGGACAGGGGGCAGGTAACACTGAAGCTTTCTTT

J gene: TRBJ2-5
clone size: .
V gene: TRBV5-1
D gene: .
CDR3 protein: CASSLGLNGLQETQYF
CDR3 DNA: TGCGCCAGCAGCTTGGGATTGAACGGACTACAAGAGACCCAGTACTTC

J gene: TRBJ2-1
clone size: .
V gene: TRBV7-9
D gene: .
CDR3 protein: CASSLGQGGAGLLF
CDR3 DNA: TGTGCCAGCAGCTTAGGACAGGGAGGAGCGGGCCTCCTCTTC

J gene: TRBJ1-3
clone size: .
V gene: TRBV7-2
D gene: .
CDR3 protein: CASSFRTASSGNTIYF
CDR3 DNA: TGTGCCAGCAGCTTCCGGACAGCTAGCTCTGGAAACACCATATATTTT

J gene: TRBJ1-6
clone size: .
V gene: TRBV7-8
D gene: .
CDR3 protein: CASSATGDISPLHF
CDR3 DNA: TGTGCCAGCAGCGCGACAGGTGACATTTCACCCCTCCACTTT